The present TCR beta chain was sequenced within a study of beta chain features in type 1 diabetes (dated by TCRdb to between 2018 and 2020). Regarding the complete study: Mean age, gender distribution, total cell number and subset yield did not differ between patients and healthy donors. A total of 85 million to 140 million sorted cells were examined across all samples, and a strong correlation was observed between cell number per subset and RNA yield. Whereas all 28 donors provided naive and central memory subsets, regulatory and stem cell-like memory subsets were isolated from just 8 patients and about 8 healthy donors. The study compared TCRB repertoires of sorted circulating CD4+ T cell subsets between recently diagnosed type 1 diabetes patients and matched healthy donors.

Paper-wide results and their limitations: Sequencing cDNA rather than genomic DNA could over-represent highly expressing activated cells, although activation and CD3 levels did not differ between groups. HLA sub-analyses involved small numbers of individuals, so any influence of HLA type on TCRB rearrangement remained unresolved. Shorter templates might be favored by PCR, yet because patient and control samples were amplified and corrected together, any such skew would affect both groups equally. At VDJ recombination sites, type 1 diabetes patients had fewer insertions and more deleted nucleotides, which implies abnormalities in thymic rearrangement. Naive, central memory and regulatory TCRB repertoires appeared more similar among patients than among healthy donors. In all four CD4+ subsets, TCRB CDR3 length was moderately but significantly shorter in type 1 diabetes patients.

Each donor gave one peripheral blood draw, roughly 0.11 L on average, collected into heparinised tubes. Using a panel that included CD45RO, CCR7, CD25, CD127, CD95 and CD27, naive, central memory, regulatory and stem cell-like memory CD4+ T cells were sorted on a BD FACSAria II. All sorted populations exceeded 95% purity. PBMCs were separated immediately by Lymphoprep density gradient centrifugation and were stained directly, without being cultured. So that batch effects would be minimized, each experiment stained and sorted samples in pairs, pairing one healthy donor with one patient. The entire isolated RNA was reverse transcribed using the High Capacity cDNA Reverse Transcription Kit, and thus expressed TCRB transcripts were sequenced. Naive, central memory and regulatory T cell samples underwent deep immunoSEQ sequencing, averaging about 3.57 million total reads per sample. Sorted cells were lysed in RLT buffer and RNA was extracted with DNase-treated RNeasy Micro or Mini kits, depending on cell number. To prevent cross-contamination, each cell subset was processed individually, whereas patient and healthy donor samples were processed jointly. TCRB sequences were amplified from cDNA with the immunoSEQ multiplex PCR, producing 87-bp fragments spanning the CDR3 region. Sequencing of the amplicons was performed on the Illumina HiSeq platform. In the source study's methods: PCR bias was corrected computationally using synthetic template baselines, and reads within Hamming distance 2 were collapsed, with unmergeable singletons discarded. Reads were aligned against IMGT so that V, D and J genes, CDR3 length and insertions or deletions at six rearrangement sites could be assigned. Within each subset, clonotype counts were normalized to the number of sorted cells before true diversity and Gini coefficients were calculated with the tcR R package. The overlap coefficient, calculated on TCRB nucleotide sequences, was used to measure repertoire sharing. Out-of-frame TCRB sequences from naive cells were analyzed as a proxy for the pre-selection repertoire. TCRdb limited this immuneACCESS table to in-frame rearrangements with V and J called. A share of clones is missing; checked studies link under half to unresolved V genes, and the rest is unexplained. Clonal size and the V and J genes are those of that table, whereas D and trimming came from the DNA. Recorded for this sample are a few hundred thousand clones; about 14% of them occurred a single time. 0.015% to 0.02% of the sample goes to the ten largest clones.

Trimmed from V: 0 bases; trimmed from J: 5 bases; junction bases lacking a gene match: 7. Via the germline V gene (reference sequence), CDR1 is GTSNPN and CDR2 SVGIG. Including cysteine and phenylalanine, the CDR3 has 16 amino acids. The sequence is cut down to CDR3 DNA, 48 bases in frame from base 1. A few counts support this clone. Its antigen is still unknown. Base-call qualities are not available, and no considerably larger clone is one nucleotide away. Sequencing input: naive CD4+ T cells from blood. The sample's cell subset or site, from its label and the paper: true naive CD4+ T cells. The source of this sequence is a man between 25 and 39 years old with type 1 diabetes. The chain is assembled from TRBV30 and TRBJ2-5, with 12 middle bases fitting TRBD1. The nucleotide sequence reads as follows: TGTGCCTGGAGTGTACGGGGACAGGGGGCAGGCGAGACCCAGTACTTC. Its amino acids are CAWSVRGQGAGETQYF.